The clone carrying this TCR beta chain was seen at least ten times. Its target is unknown. The data were taken from a study of tumor and adjacent non-tumor tissue in lung cancer. Study-level points and caveats: Significantly higher TCR diversity was found in tumor than normal lung.

The template was RNA from unsorted bulk tissue. Between August and November 2014, newly diagnosed, chemotherapy-naive lung cancer patients underwent thoracic surgery in China. V was pared by 0 bases and J by 4 bases, with 11 bases between. The CDR3 extends over 14 amino acids. Germline V gene lookup returns CDR1 SGHRS and CDR2 YFSETQ. Three rounds of nested PCR, following a modified ARM-PCR protocol, produced the TCRbeta library. One entry per CDR3 protein, called by TCRdb with MiXCR from the multiplex PCR reads. This table holds tens of thousands of distinct CDR3 sequences, about 61% found once. Sequencing was carried out using lung tumor tissue. This clonotype was sampled from a man in his fifties with non-small cell lung cancer. The chain links TRBV5-1 to TRBJ2-7; perhaps TRBD1 as D (6 bases). The CDR3 region has the DNA TGCGCCAGCAGCTTGGTACAGGGTTATTACGAGCAGTACTTC. Its protein is CASSLVQGYYEQYF.